The 27 T cell receptor beta chains below come from one sample, sequenced in a study of cytomegalovirus exposure and HLA in healthy donors. A multiplex PCR was run with 60 Vbeta primers and 13 Jbeta primers. TCRdb keeps only in-frame clones here, not all; method: immunoSEQ multiplex PCR. The profile shows 60,000 to 75,000 clones, around 78% of them singletons. Sequenced sample: PBMCs. Every receptor here comes from a man younger than 30 in good health and CMV-seropositive.

The rearrangement uses TRBV30 and TRBJ1-1; 9 bases fit TRBD1. The V and J ends lost 6 bases and 4 bases, in that order; junction bases with no gene match: 6. Germline-derived CDR1 and CDR2 are GTSNPN and SVGIG (reference sequence). This CDR3 contains 13 residues. The CDR3 DNA follows: TGTGCCTGCATACAGGGGGCTAGCACTGAAGCTTTCTTT. Its protein is CACIQGASTEAFF.

The chain links TRBV30 to TRBJ2-7; 8 bases are a match to TRBD1. CDR1 and CDR2 from the germline V gene are GTSNPN and SVGIG (reference sequence). The CDR3 totals 12 residues. V dropped 1 base and J dropped 5; count of bases not matched to a gene: 1. For the CDR3, the DNA is TGTGCCTGGAGTGCAGGGGGCGACGAGCAGTACTTC. It codes for CAWSAGGDEQYF.

This chain links TRBV12-2 with TRBJ2-1; TRBD2, the table's D call, was not compared with the DNA. TRBV12-2 is recorded as a pseudogene. The CDR3 extends over 14 amino acids. For the CDR3, the DNA is TGTGCAAGTCGCTTACAAGCGGGAGATCATGAGCAGTTCTTC. Its translation: CASRLQAGDHEQFF.

The chain has TRBV10-1 and TRBJ1-5, with no clear D. Trimming cost V 6 bases and J 3 bases, with 9 bases left between them. Germline V gene data show CDR1 as WNHNN and CDR2 as SYGVQD (reference sequence). This CDR3 has 13 amino acids. CDR3 in amino acids: CASSHSSNQPQHF. The CDR3 DNA is TGCGCCAGCAGCCACAGCTCCAATCAGCCCCAGCATTTT.

The chain joins TRBV5-6 to TRBJ2-3; D is unresolved. The CDR3 is made up of 12 amino acids. CDR1 is SGHDT and CDR2 is YYEEEE in the germline V gene. V lost 5 bases and J 4 bases, leaving 8 bases between the germline ends. The CDR3 DNA sequence: TGTGCCAGCAGAGAGTCGGCAGATACGCAGTATTTT. Translated: CASRESADTQYF.

V and J are TRBV5-4 and TRBJ2-6; D is ambiguous. CDR3 length: 15 residues. The V end was cut by 4 bases, the J end by 4 bases, with 12 bases between. Germline CDR1 reads SGHNT; CDR2 reads YYREEE (reference sequence). The CDR3: CASSAGTLGANVLTF. For the CDR3, the DNA is TGTGCCAGCAGCGCCGGTACTCTCGGGGCCAACGTCCTGACTTTC.

The chain links TRBV29-1 to TRBJ2-3; the match to TRBD1 covers 7 bases. Germline assignment: CDR1 SQVTM and CDR2 ANQGSEA. The J segment lost 6 bases and the V segment lost 6 bases, leaving 12 bases of the junction unmatched. The CDR3 length is 14 residues. The CDR3 region is CSVAQGSPGDTQYF. The CDR3 bases are TGCAGCGTCGCACAGGGGTCCCCGGGCGATACGCAGTATTTT.

The chain is built from TRBV10-3 and TRBJ2-6; 7 bases align to TRBD1. The V gene's germline CDR1 is ENHRY and CDR2 SYGVKD. There are 17 residues in the CDR3. Trimming at V came to 2 bases and at J to 0 bases, leaving 4 bases not matched to a gene. CDR3 in amino acids: CAISEPTGSSGANVLTF. CDR3 nucleotide sequence: TGTGCCATCAGTGAGCCGACAGGGAGCTCTGGGGCCAACGTCCTGACTTTC.

On this clone itself: An end of the junction differs from the germline gene, which may be a read error. The genes are TRBV6-5 and TRBJ2-7, with TRBD1 as a possible D gene (5 bases). The CDR3 is made up of 12 amino acids. The germline gives CDR1 MNHEY, CDR2 SVGAGI. The CDR3: CASWARSGLARF. For the CDR3, the DNA is TGTGCCAGCTGGGCCCGATCAGGGTTAGCCCGCTTC.

The V gene is TRBV2, the J gene TRBJ2-5, with D perhaps matching TRBD1 (5 bases). Germline CDR1 is SNHLY and CDR2 is FYNNEI. The CDR3 has 13 residues. Deletions cut 7 bases from V and 5 bases from J, with 14 bases between. As DNA, the CDR3 is TGTGCCAGCAAGCAGGGTAGATTGGAGACCCAGTACTTC. This gives the protein CASKQGRLETQYF.

The J gene is TRBJ1-2, the V gene TRBV6-5, with a weak D call TRBD1 (6 bases). Trimming shortened V by 7 bases and J by 4 bases, and 16 bases separated the two germline ends. CDR1 is MNHEY and CDR2 is SVGAGI in the germline V gene. This CDR3 contains 14 residues. CDR3: CASTLKGGGYGYTF. The CDR3 DNA follows: TGTGCCAGCACCCTAAAGGGGGGGGGCTATGGCTACACCTTC.

This clone was seen more than once but under ten times. The V call is TRBV28, the J call TRBJ1-5; perhaps TRBD1 as D (6 bases). The germline CDR1 and CDR2 sequences are MDHEN and SYDVKM. V shed 3 bases and J shed 5 bases, with 11 bases lying between them. The CDR3 loop spans 14 amino acids. CDR3 DNA sequence: TGTGCCAGCAGTTTCCGGGGGGCTTATCAGCCCCAGCATTTT. Translation: CASSFRGAYQPQHF.

The chain links TRBV4-1 to TRBJ1-1; TRBD1 aligns across 8 bases. The CDR3 is 15 residues long. Trimming cost V 0 bases and J 2 bases; bases outside gene matches: 2. CDR1 and CDR2 from the germline V gene are MGHRA and YSYEKL. Here the CDR3 DNA reads TGCGCCAGCAGCCAAGAGGCAGGGGGCAACACTGAAGCTTTCTTT. Translated: CASSQEAGGNTEAFF.

The chain uses TRBV7-2 and TRBJ2-7; 10 bases match TRBD2. Germline V gene lookup returns CDR1 SGHTA and CDR2 FQGNSA. The junction had 6 bases not matched to a gene; V was cut back by 4 bases and J by 0 bases. This CDR3 is 16 amino acids long. The CDR3 DNA sequence: TGTGCCAGCAGCTGGACTAGCGGACTGAGCTCCTACGAGCAGTACTTC. Translation gives CASSWTSGLSSYEQYF.

V and J are TRBV29-1 and TRBJ1-4; no clear D gene. Between the trimmed V and J ends, which lost 0 bases and 8 bases, there was a span of 16 bases. This CDR3 has 15 amino acids. Looked up from germline, CDR1 is SQVTM and CDR2 is ANQGSEA. CDR3 region: CSVEDPRSSEEKLFF. Here the CDR3 DNA reads TGCAGCGTTGAAGATCCCAGAAGCTCGGAGGAAAAACTGTTTTTT.

Turning to this clone: This specimen includes other DNA sequences encoding the same CDR3. The CDR3 DNA reads TGTGCCAGCAGTTCCGGGACAGGGTCCTACGAGCAGTACTTC. Translated: CASSSGTGSYEQYF. The rearrangement links TRBV6-5 to TRBJ2-7, with 9 bases fitting TRBD1. CDR3 length: 14 amino acids. Unmatched junction bases numbered 2, after V lost 4 bases and J lost 1 base. Germline lookup yields CDR1 MNHEY and CDR2 SVGAGI.

This clone was seen only a few times. The gene calls are TRBV14 and TRBJ2-7; 9 nucleotides match TRBD1. The J segment lost 3 bases and the V segment lost 1 base, leaving 7 bases of the junction unmatched. The CDR3 extends over 16 amino acids. The germline V gene encodes CDR1 SGHDN and CDR2 FVKESK. CDR3 sequence reads: CASSQGLRTGVYEQYF. For the CDR3, the DNA is TGTGCCAGCAGCCAAGGGCTTCGGACAGGGGTCTACGAGCAGTACTTC.

This chain joins TRBV5-1 and TRBJ2-1; D perhaps matches TRBD1 (6 bases). Germline V CDR1 and CDR2: SGHRS, YFSETQ. Trimming took 0 bases from V and 8 from J, leaving 12 bases between them. The CDR3 has 14 amino acids. Here the CDR3 DNA reads TGCGCCAGCAGCTTGGCCGCAGGGGCCTATGAGCAGTTCTTC. It yields the protein CASSLAAGAYEQFF.

The chain carries TRBV11-2 and TRBJ2-5; D may be TRBD1 (6 bases). V shed 4 bases and J shed 4 bases, with 19 bases lying between them. The CDR3 totals 16 residues. Per the germline V gene, CDR1 is SGHAT and CDR2 is FQNNGV. The CDR3 sequence is CASSSPGQSGGETQYF. As DNA, the CDR3 is TGTGCCAGCAGCTCGCCAGGACAGTCTGGGGGAGAGACCCAGTACTTC.

The chain combines TRBV4-1 with TRBJ2-7; the match to TRBD1 covers 7 bases. This CDR3 has 12 residues. Per the germline V gene, CDR1 is MGHRA and CDR2 is YSYEKL. Trimming cost V 4 bases and J 5 bases; bases outside gene matches: 2. The CDR3 spells CASSPGQHEQYF. The CDR3 DNA reads TGCGCCAGCAGCCCGGGACAGCACGAGCAGTACTTC.

The table lists this clone with a count of one. V gene TRBV27 combines with J gene TRBJ1-1; the match to TRBD1 covers 7 bases. Trimming took 5 bases from V and 0 from J; bases not matched to a gene: 3. Germline V gene lookup returns CDR1 MNHEY and CDR2 SMNVEV (reference sequence). The CDR3 is made up of 14 amino acids. CDR3 nucleotides: TGTGCCAGCAGTCACGGGACAGTGAACACTGAAGCTTTCTTT. This codes for CASSHGTVNTEAFF.

This chain connects TRBV9 to TRBJ1-2, with D possibly matching TRBD1 (6 bases). With 3 bases removed from V and 4 bases from J, the gap between germline ends came to 10 bases. This CDR3 spans 13 amino acids. The germline CDR1 and CDR2 sequences are SGDLS and YYNGEE. The CDR3, as DNA: TGTGCCAGCAGCGCAGACAGGATCTATGGCTACACCTTC. It is translated as CASSADRIYGYTF.

The rearrangement uses TRBV25-1 and TRBJ2-3; perhaps TRBD2 as D (6 bases). Per germline, CDR1 MGHDK and CDR2 SYGVNS. Trimming stripped 0 bases from V and 8 bases from J, with 12 bases between. The CDR3 has 14 residues. The CDR3 nucleotides are TGTGCCAGCAGTGAATATACGGGGGTTGGTACGCAGTATTTT. It translates to CASSEYTGVGTQYF.

The chain recombines TRBV30 with TRBJ2-1, with TRBD2 matching over 13 bases. Losses at the gene ends were 5 bases for V and 6 bases for J; bases not matched to a gene: 4. The CDR3 sequence is 14 residues long. In germline, CDR1 is GTSNPN, CDR2 SVGIG (reference sequence). CDR3 sequence reads: CAWSTSGGINEQFF. DNA for the CDR3: TGTGCCTGGTCGACTAGCGGGGGGATCAATGAGCAGTTCTTC.

This rearrangement joins TRBV2 to TRBJ2-5, with 7 bases matching TRBD2. Trimming cost V 3 bases and J 5 bases; bases outside gene matches: 12. Germline loops: CDR1 SNHLY, CDR2 FYNNEI. This CDR3 is 16 amino acids long. This chain's CDR3 is CASSDFIGRLGETQYF. CDR3 in DNA: TGTGCCAGCAGTGACTTTATCGGGAGGCTCGGGGAGACCCAGTACTTC.

This clone occurred once. CDR3 amino acids: CASSQDGQSKLFF. CDR3 sequence (DNA): TGCGCCAGCAGCCAGGATGGACAGAGCAAACTGTTTTTT. This chain uses TRBV4-1 with TRBJ1-4, with a possible D match to TRBD1 (6 bases). The germline V gene encodes CDR1 MGHRA and CDR2 YSYEKL. The CDR3 is made up of 13 amino acids. Trimming shortened V by 3 bases and J by 11 bases, and 13 bases separated the two germline ends.

The chain couples TRBV6-1 to TRBJ2-1; 8 bases map to TRBD2. Germline CDR1 reads MNHNS; CDR2 reads SASEGT. V dropped 3 bases and J dropped 9; count of bases not matched to a gene: 13. This CDR3 is built from 16 residues. The CDR3 nucleotides are TGTGCCAGCAGTGATGCCAGCAGCCGGGGGGGTCGTGAGCAGTTCTTC. Protein sequence: CASSDASSRGGREQFF.